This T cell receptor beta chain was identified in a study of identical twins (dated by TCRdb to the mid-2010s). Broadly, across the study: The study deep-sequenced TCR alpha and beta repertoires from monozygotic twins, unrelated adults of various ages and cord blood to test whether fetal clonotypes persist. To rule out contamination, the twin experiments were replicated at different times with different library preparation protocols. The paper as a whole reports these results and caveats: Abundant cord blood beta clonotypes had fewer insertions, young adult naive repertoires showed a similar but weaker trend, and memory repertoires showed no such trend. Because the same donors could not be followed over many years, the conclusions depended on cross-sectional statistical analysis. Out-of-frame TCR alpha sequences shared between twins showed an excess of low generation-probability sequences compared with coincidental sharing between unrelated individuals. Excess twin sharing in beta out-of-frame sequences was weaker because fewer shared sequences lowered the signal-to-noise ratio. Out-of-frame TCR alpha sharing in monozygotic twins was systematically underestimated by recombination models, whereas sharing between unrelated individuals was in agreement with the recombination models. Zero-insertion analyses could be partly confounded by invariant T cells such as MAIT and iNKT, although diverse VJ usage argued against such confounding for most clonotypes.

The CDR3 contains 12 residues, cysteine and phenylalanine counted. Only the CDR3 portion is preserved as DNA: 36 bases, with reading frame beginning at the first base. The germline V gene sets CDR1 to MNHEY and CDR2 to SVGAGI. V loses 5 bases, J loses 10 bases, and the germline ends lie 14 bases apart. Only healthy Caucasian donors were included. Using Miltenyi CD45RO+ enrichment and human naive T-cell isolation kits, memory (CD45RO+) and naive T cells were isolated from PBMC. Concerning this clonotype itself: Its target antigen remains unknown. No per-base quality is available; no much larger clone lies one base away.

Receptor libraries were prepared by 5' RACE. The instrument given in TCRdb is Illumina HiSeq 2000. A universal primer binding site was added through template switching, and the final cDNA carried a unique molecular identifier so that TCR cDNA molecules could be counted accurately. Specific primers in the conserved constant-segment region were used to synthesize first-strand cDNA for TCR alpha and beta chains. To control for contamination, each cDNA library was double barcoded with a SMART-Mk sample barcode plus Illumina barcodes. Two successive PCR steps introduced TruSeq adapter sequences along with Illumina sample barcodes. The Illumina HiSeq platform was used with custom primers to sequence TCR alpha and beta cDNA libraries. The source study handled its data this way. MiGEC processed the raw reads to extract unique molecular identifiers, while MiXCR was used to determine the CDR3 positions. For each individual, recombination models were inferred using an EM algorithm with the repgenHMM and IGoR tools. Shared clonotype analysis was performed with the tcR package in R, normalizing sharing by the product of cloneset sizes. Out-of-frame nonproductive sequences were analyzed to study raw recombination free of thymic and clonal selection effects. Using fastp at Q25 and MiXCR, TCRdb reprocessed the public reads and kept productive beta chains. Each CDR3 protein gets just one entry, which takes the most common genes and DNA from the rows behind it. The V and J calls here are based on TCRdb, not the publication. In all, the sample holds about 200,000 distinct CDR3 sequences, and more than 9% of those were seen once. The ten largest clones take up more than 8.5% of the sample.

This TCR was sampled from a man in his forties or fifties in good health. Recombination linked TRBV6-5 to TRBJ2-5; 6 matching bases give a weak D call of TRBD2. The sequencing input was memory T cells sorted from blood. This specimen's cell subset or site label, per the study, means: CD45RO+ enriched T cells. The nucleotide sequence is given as TGTGCCAGCAGTAAGACTGCGGGGTTCCAGTACTTC. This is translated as CASSKTAGFQYF.